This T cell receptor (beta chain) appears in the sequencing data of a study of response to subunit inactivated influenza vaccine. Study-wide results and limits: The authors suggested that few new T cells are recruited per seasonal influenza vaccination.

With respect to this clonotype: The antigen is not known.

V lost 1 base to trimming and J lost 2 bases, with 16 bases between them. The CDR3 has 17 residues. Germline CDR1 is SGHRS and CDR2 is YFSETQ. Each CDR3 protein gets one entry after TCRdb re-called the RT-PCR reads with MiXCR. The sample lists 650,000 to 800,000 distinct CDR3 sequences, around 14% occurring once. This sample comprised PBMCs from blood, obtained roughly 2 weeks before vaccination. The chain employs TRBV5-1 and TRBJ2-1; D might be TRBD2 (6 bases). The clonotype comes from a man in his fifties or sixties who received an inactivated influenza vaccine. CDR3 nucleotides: TGCGCCAGCAGCTTGAATGTTCGGACTAATGCCTACAATGAGCAGTTCTTC. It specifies CASSLNVRTNAYNEQFF.